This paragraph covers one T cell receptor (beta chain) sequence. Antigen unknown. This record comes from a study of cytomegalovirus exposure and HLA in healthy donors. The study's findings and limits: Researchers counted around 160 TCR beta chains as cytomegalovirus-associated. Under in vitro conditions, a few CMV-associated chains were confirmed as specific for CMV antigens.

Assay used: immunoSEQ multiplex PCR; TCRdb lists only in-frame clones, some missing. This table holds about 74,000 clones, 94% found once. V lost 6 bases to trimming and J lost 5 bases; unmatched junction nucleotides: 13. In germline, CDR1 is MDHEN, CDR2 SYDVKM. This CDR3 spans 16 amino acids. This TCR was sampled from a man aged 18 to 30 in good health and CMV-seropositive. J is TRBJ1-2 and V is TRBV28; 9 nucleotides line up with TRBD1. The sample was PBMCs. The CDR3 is CASSRINRDRAYGYTF. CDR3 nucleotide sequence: TGTGCCAGCAGCCGAATAAACCGGGACAGGGCGTATGGCTACACCTTC.